These T cell receptor beta chains were read from a single sample in a study of blood T cell repertoires in COVID-19. Method: immunoSEQ multiplex PCR; TCRdb's copy keeps in-frame clones and lacks some. The sample carries about 58,000 clones, about 85% recorded once. The specimen was peripheral blood. The receptors were sampled from a man aged 35 to 55 with active COVID-19. The CDR3 runs from the conserved cysteine through the conserved F or W. The D gene is left open where the match is weak. Clone size, where shown, is once, few, many, or a class for clones that have expanded.

size	D	V	J	DNA	CDR3
few	.	TRBV30	TRBJ2-1	TGTGCCTGGAAAACAGGAAGGGTTGAGCAGTTCTTC	CAWKTGRVEQFF
.	.	TRBV11-2	TRBJ2-3	TGTGCCAGCAGCTTAGCCGGCACAGATACGCAGTATTTT	CASSLAGTDTQYF
.	TRBD1	TRBV12-5	TRBJ1-2	TGTGCTAGTGGAAGGGACAGTAACTTCTATGGCTACACCTTC	CASGRDSNFYGYTF
.	.	TRBV4-1	TRBJ2-3	TGCGCCAGCAGCTACCGACTGGATGATACGCAGTATTTT	CASSYRLDDTQYF
.	.	TRBV10-1	TRBJ1-6	TGCGCCAGCAGTGTGGGGCCGGATTCACCCCTCCACTTT	CASSVGPDSPLHF
few	.	TRBV28	TRBJ1-3	TGTGCCAGCAGTCCCCCCCGGGGAAGGGAAAACACCATATATTTT	CASSPPRGRENTIYF
.	.	TRBV5-6	TRBJ1-6	TGTGCCAGCAGCTTGGTTTCGGGAGGGAAAAATTCACCCCTCCACTTT	CASSLVSGGKNSPLHF
.	.	TRBV2	TRBJ1-3	TGTGGGTGCGCCAGGACAGTCGGACTCGGAAACACCATATATTTT	CGCARTVGLGNTIYF
.	.	TRBV27	TRBJ1-1	TGTGCCAGCAGTTTAAGGGGGGGAGGGACTGAAGCTTTCTTT	CASSLRGGGTEAFF
.	.	TRBV7-3	TRBJ2-3	TGTGCCAGCAGCTTAACGGGGGCGGGAGGCACAGATACGCAGTATTTT	CASSLTGAGGTDTQYF
.	.	TRBV6-1	TRBJ1-2	TGTGCCAGCAGTGATCGCAGGGGCGGGAACTATGGCTACACCTTC	CASSDRRGGNYGYTF
.	.	TRBV12-2	TRBJ2-2	TGTGCAAGTCGCTCCTCCGGGACTAGCGGGAGAGGAACCGGGGAGCTGTTTTTT	CASRSSGTSGRGTGELFF
.	TRBD1	TRBV6-5	TRBJ1-6	TGTGCCAGCACCTACAGGGGTGGATCACCCCTCCACTTT	CASTYRGGSPLHF
.	TRBD1	TRBV7-2	TRBJ1-6	TGTGCCAGCAGCTTGGAGGACAGGGGTTGGTCACCCCTCCACTTT	CASSLEDRGWSPLHF
.	.	TRBV27	TRBJ1-1	TGTGCCAGCAGGCCGAACGGGAACACTGAAGCTTTCTTT	CASRPNGNTEAFF
.	.	TRBV6-5	TRBJ2-5	TGTGCCAGCAGTTACATGGGGGAGGTCCTTGGTACCCAGTACTTC	CASSYMGEVLGTQYF
.	.	TRBV3-1/TRBV3-2	TRBJ1-5	TGTGCCAGCAGCCAAGGCGGGGGGCCGGGTAACAATCAGCCCCAGCATTTT	CASSQGGGPGNNQPQHF
.	TRBD1	TRBV2	TRBJ1-1	TGTGCCAGCAGTGAAAGGGGCTTCGACAGGGCGAACACTGAAGCTTTCTTT	CASSERGFDRANTEAFF
.	.	TRBV27	TRBJ2-5	TGTGCCAGCACCCCAAGGGGGGGTCAGACCCAGTACTTC	CASTPRGGQTQYF
.	TRBD2	TRBV7-9	TRBJ2-5	TGTGCCAGCAGCCCGTCGTCGGGAGGGGAGACCCAGTACTTC	CASSPSSGGETQYF
.	TRBD2	TRBV7-9	TRBJ2-1	TGTGCCAGCAGCGAACTAGCGGGAGGTATCAATGAGCAGTTCTTC	CASSELAGGINEQFF
.	TRBD1	TRBV10-3	TRBJ2-1	TGTGCCATCAGTGAGTCGAAAGAGACGACAGGGTACAATGAGCAGTTCTTC	CAISESKETTGYNEQFF
.	.	TRBV10-3	TRBJ2-1	TGTGCCATCAGTGAGTCGGGCTACCCTGAGCAGTTCTTC	CAISESGYPEQFF
.	TRBD1	TRBV7-9	TRBJ1-6	TGTGCCAGCAGCGGAAACAGGGGTAATAATTCACCCCTCCACTTT	CASSGNRGNNSPLHF
.	.	TRBV9	TRBJ1-1	TGTGCCAGCAGCGCCCTCACAGCCCCGGACACTGAAGCTTTCTTT	CASSALTAPDTEAFF
.	.	TRBV30	TRBJ2-1	TGTGCCTGGAGAGTAAGTGGTGCGGAGACGGAGTTCTTC	CAWRVSGAETEFF
.	TRBD1	TRBV18	TRBJ2-6	TGTGCCAGCTCACCACTCGGAGACAGGGGGGCTGGGGCCAACGTCCTGACTTTC	CASSPLGDRGAGANVLTF